This T cell receptor (beta chain) was recorded in a study of T cells in Graves' hyperthyroidism and ophthalmopathy. General study points: The blood repertoire included most of the expanded thyroid clonotypes above 0.001. The model's output predicted ophthalmopathy at a median of 6.5 months prior to onset.

This clonotype was counted at least ten times. Its specificity is unknown. Amplified regions were TCR beta CDR3 sequences from RNA transcripts. The HTBI primer set drove a first-round RT-PCR of the TCR CDR3. Using its own MiXCR run on the multiplex PCR reads, TCRdb lists one record per CDR3 protein. The sample records 360,000 or so distinct CDR3 sequences, about a fifth being singletons. V was clipped by 6 bases and J by 6 bases, with 14 bases between them. The CDR3 consists of 13 residues. Patients aged 18 to 65 had newly diagnosed hyperthyroidism lasting under 2 months. This sample holds PBMCs from 8.5 to 10 ml fresh peripheral blood.

The chain couples TRBV12-3 or TRBV12-4 to TRBJ1-2; no clear D. What was sequenced was blood. This receptor was taken from a woman younger than 35 with Graves' hyperthyroidism. In DNA form, the CDR3 reads TGTGCCAGCAGCACAACAGCCTCTGATGGCTACACCTTC. The encoded protein is CASSTTASDGYTF.